The rows below give T cell receptor beta chains drawn from one sample of a study of control samples from healthy donors and cancer patients. Assay: immunoSEQ multiplex PCR; the TCRdb copy retains only in-frame clones and omits some. The table has some 150,000 clones, approximately 93% seen once. Source material: blood. Source of these receptors: a man aged 40-49 years in good health. Both conserved end residues are part of each CDR3. The D gene is left open where the match is weak. For some rows the clone size is stated as once, few or many, or as a class when expanded; others skip it.

TRBD1	15	TRBJ1-5	.	TRBV6-5	CASRRTGPSNQPQHF	TGTGCCAGCAGGCGGACAGGACCTAGCAATCAGCCCCAGCATTTT
.	17	TRBJ2-1	.	TRBV4-1	CASSHSSGQSSYNEQFF	TGCGCCAGCAGCCATTCATCCGGACAGAGCTCCTACAATGAGCAGTTCTTC
.	14	TRBJ2-2	.	TRBV7-9	CASSLTGDTGELFF	TGTGCCAGCAGCTTAACAGGTGACACCGGGGAGCTGTTTTTT
.	15	TRBJ1-2	.	TRBV7-2	CASSREPTATYGYTF	TGTGCCAGCAGTCGTGAGCCTACAGCTACCTATGGCTACACCTTC
TRBD1	13	TRBJ1-1	.	TRBV5-1	CASSWTGSTEAFF	TGCGCCAGCAGCTGGACAGGGTCTACTGAAGCTTTCTTT
.	14	TRBJ2-1	.	TRBV5-1	CASSLDRYGNEQFF	TGCGCCAGCAGCTTGGACAGGTACGGCAATGAGCAGTTCTTC
.	18	TRBJ1-2	.	TRBV18	CASSPLPHRTATNYGYTF	TGTGCCAGCTCACCACTTCCGCACAGGACAGCGACTAACTATGGCTACACCTTC
.	14	TRBJ1-1	.	TRBV6-5	CASSYSLGGTEAFF	TGTGCCAGCAGTTACTCCCTGGGGGGCACTGAAGCTTTCTTT
TRBD1	15	TRBJ1-5	.	TRBV6-6	CASTPTGTADQPQHF	TGTGCCAGCACTCCGACAGGGACAGCGGATCAGCCCCAGCATTTT
.	14	TRBJ1-4	.	TRBV7-2	CASSLSATNEKLFF	TGTGCCAGCAGCTTAAGTGCAACTAATGAAAAACTGTTTTTT
.	17	TRBJ2-2	.	TRBV5-1	CASSFYIQGSNTGELFF	TGCGCCAGCAGCTTCTACATCCAGGGCTCGAACACCGGGGAGCTGTTTTTT
.	13	TRBJ2-7	.	TRBV19	CASSMSQAYEQYF	TGTGCCAGTAGTATGAGTCAGGCCTACGAGCAGTACTTC
.	17	TRBJ2-1	.	TRBV19	CASSIDSGGEGYNEQFF	TGTGCCAGTAGTATAGATAGCGGCGGCGAAGGATACAATGAGCAGTTCTTC
.	11	TRBJ1-1	few	TRBV28	CASSSNTEAFF	TGTGCCAGCAGTTCAAACACTGAAGCTTTCTTT
.	17	TRBJ2-7	.	TRBV6-2/TRBV6-3	CASSYERAGTKWYEQYF	TGTGCCAGCAGTTACGAACGAGCCGGGACGAAATGGTACGAGCAGTACTTC
.	16	TRBJ1-3	.	TRBV5-6	CASSSSDPYSGNTIYF	TGTGCCAGCAGCTCGAGCGACCCCTACTCTGGAAACACCATATATTTT
.	11	TRBJ2-7	once	TRBV6-1	CASSERKREHF	TGTGCCAGCAGTGAAAGGAAGAGGGAGCACTTC
TRBD1	13	TRBJ1-2	once	TRBV5-1	CASSFTGVGGYTF	TGCGCCAGCAGCTTTACAGGGGTGGGCGGCTACACCTTC
.	13	TRBJ2-7	.	TRBV27	CASSNRVTYEQYF	TGTGCCAGCAGTAACAGGGTTACCTACGAGCAGTACTTC
.	11	TRBJ2-7	.	TRBV20-1	CSARDFYEQYF	TGCAGTGCTAGGGATTTCTACGAGCAGTACTTC
.	14	TRBJ1-1	.	TRBV18	CASSPPGRNTEAFF	TGTGCCAGCTCACCACCGGGGAGGAACACTGAAGCTTTCTTT
TRBD1	12	TRBJ1-1	.	TRBV19	CASSTTGGWTFF	TGTGCCAGTAGTACTACAGGGGGCTGGACTTTCTTT
TRBD1	15	TRBJ1-2	.	TRBV4-1	CASSQDSRDSYGYTF	TGCGCCAGCAGCCAAGATAGTCGGGACAGCTATGGCTACACCTTC
.	15	TRBJ1-4	.	TRBV5-4	CASSLGVATNEKLFF	TGTGCCAGCAGCTTGGGGGTCGCAACTAATGAAAAACTGTTTTTT
TRBD1	14	TRBJ1-1	.	TRBV7-2	CASSSRTGLTEAFF	TGTGCCAGCAGCTCCCGGACAGGGCTCACTGAAGCTTTCTTT
.	14	TRBJ1-1	.	TRBV29-1	CSVGVGTGGTEAFF	TGCAGCGTTGGGGTTGGGACCGGAGGAACTGAAGCTTTCTTT
TRBD1	13	TRBJ1-2	.	TRBV7-2	CASSKTGNYGYTF	TGTGCCAGCAGCAAGACAGGGAACTATGGCTACACCTTC
TRBD2	15	TRBJ2-3	.	TRBV27	CASSLRTSGGYTQYF	TGTGCCAGCAGTTTAAGGACTAGCGGGGGTTATACGCAGTATTTT
.	13	TRBJ1-1	once	TRBV5-5	CASSLVLDTEAFF	TGTGCCAGCAGCCTCGTACTGGACACTGAAGCTTTCTTT
.	14	TRBJ2-5	.	TRBV24-1	CATSDPLVRETQYF	TGTGCCACCAGTGATCCCTTGGTGCGGGAGACCCAGTACTTC
TRBD2	13	TRBJ2-1	once	TRBV10-1	CASSGGAALGQFF	TGCGCCAGCAGCGGGGGGGCCGCCCTGGGGCAGTTCTTC
TRBD2	14	TRBJ2-7	.	TRBV3-1/TRBV3-2	CASSIREVSYEQYF	TGTGCCAGCAGCATCCGGGAGGTCTCCTACGAGCAGTACTTC
.	14	TRBJ1-2	.	TRBV3-1/TRBV3-2	CASSQVLGFYGYTF	TGTGCCAGCAGCCAGGTGCTGGGATTTTATGGCTACACCTTC
TRBD1	13	TRBJ1-2	.	TRBV28	CASSLTGGYGYTF	TGTGCCAGCAGTTTAACAGGGGGCTATGGCTACACCTTC
.	13	TRBJ1-6	.	TRBV5-1	CASSEGQVSPLHF	TGCGCCAGCAGCGAGGGCCAGGTGTCACCCCTCCACTTT
.	13	TRBJ2-7	.	TRBV19	CASSPGQLYEQYF	TGTGCCAGTAGCCCTGGACAGCTCTACGAGCAGTACTTC
TRBD1	13	TRBJ1-1	once	TRBV9	CASSTGTGTEAFF	TGTGCCAGCAGCACAGGGACAGGGACTGAAGCTTTCTTT
.	16	TRBJ2-1	.	TRBV7-8	CASSLALRVGNNEQFF	TGTGCCAGCAGCTTAGCGCTGCGGGTAGGTAACAATGAGCAGTTCTTC
TRBD1	14	TRBJ1-4	once	TRBV7-9	CASSLGTGGEKLFF	TGTGCCAGCAGCTTGGGGACAGGGGGCGAAAAACTGTTTTTT
.	13	TRBJ1-2	.	TRBV2	CASSLDPNYGYTF	TGTGCCAGCAGCCTGGACCCCAACTATGGCTACACCTTC
.	14	TRBJ2-7	few	TRBV6-1	CASSEAWQVYEQYF	TGTGCCAGCAGTGAAGCCTGGCAGGTCTACGAGCAGTACTTC
.	15	TRBJ1-1	.	TRBV27	CASSLSGTLNTEAFF	TGTGCCAGCAGTTTATCTGGCACCCTTAACACTGAAGCTTTCTTT
.	15	TRBJ1-2	.	TRBV9	CASSVGRDVDYGYTF	TGTGCCAGCAGCGTGGGCAGGGACGTCGACTATGGCTACACCTTC
TRBD1	16	TRBJ2-7	.	TRBV7-2	CASSLGTGTATYEQYF	TGTGCCAGCAGCTTAGGAACCGGGACAGCTACCTACGAGCAGTACTTC
.	15	TRBJ2-6	.	TRBV19	CASSKQGSGANVLTF	TGTGCCAGTAGCAAACAGGGCTCTGGGGCCAACGTCCTGACTTTC
.	13	TRBJ1-4	.	TRBV12-3/TRBV12-4	CASRATENEKLFF	TGTGCCAGCAGGGCAACAGAAAATGAAAAACTGTTTTTT
.	15	TRBJ2-1	.	TRBV24-1	CATSDLVASYNEQFF	TGTGCCACCAGTGATTTAGTCGCCTCCTACAATGAGCAGTTCTTC
.	12	TRBJ1-2	.	TRBV28	CASSPGAYGYTF	TGTGCCAGCAGTCCGGGGGCTTATGGCTACACCTTC
.	16	TRBJ1-3	.	TRBV7-2	CASSLAGTGHGNTIYF	TGTGCCAGCAGCTTAGCCGGTACAGGCCATGGAAACACCATATATTTT
.	11	TRBJ1-1	.	TRBV2	CASSETRGTLF	TGTGCCAGCAGTGAAACGCGGGGGACTCTATTT
.	13	TRBJ2-7	.	TRBV12-3/TRBV12-4	CASSSGGAYEQYF	TGTGCCAGCAGTTCCGGAGGAGCCTACGAGCAGTACTTC
.	14	TRBJ2-6	once	TRBV18	CASSPEPGANVLTF	TGTGCCAGCTCACCAGAACCTGGGGCCAACGTCCTGACTTTC
.	13	TRBJ1-1	.	TRBV5-6	CASSPGGHTEAFF	TGTGCCAGCAGCCCCGGAGGCCACACTGAAGCTTTCTTT
.	14	TRBJ1-2	.	TRBV28	CASSLLGSYHGYTF	TGTGCCAGCAGTTTATTGGGTTCCTATCATGGCTACACCTTC
.	11	TRBJ2-2	once	TRBV6-2/TRBV6-3	CASSPRGELFF	TGTGCCAGCAGTCCCCGTGGGGAGCTGTTTTTT